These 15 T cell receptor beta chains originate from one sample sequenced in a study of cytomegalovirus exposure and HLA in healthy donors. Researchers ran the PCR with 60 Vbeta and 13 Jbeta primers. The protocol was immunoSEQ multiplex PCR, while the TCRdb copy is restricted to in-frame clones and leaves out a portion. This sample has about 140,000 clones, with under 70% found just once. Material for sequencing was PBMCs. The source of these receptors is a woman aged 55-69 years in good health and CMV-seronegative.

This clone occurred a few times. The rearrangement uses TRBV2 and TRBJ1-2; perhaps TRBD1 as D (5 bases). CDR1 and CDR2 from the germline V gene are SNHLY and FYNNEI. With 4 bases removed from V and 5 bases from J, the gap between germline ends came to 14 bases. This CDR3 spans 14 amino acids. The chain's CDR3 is CASSAGRVGYGYTF. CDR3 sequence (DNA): TGTGCCAGCAGTGCAGGCAGGGTAGGGTATGGCTACACCTTC.

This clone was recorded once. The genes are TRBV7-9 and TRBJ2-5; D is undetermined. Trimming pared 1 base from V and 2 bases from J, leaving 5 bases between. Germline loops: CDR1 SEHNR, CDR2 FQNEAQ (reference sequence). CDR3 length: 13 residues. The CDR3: CASSLVSQETQYF. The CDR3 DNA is TGTGCCAGCAGCTTAGTCTCGCAAGAGACCCAGTACTTC.

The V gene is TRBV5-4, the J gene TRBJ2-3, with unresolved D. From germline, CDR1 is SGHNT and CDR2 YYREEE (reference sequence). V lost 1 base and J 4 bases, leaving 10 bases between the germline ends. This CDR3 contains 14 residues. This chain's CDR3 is CASSLMAGPDTQYF. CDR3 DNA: TGTGCCAGCAGCTTGATGGCTGGGCCAGATACGCAGTATTTT.

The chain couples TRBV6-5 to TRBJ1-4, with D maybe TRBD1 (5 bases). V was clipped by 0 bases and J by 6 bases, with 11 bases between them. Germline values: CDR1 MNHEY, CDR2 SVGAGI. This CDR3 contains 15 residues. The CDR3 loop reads CASSYSGRRDEKLFF. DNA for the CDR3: TGTGCCAGCAGTTACTCGGGACGGAGGGATGAAAAACTGTTTTTT.

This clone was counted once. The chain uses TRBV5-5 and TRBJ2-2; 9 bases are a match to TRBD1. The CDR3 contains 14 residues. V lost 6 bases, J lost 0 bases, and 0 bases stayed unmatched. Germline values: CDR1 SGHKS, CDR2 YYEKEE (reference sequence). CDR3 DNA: TGTGCCAGCAACAGGGGGCCGAACACCGGGGAGCTGTTTTTT. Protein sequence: CASNRGPNTGELFF. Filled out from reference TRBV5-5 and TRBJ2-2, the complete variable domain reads DAGVTQSPTHLIKTRGQQVTLRCSPISGHKSVSWYQQVLGQGPQFIFQYYEKEERGRGNFPDRFSARQFPNYSSELNVNALLLGDSALYLCASNRGPNTGELFFGEGSRLTVL.

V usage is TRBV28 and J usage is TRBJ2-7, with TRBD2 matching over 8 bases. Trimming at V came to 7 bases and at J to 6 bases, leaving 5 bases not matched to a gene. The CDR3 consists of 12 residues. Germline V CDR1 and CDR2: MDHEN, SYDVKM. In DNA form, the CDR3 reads TGTGCCAGCACCGGGGGGGTCGGCGAGCAGTACTTC. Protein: CASTGGVGEQYF.

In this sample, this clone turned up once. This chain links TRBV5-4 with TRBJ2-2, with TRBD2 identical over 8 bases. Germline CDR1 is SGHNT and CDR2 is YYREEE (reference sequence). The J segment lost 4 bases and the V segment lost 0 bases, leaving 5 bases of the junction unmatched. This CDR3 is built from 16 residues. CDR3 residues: CASSLAGGAGTGELFF. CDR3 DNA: TGTGCCAGCAGCTTGGCCGGGGGGGCGGGCACCGGGGAGCTGTTTTTT.

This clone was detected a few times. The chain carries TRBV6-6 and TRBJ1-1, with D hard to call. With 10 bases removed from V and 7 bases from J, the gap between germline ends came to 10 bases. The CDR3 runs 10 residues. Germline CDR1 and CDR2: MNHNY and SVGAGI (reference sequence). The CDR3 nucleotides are TGTGCCACCGCGGAGGGTGAAGCTTTCTTT. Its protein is CATAEGEAFF.

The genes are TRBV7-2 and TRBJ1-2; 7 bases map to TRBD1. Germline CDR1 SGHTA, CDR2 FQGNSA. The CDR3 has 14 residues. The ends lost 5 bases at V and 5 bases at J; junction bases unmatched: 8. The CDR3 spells CASSALTGSYGYTF. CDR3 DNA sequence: TGTGCCAGCAGCGCCTTGACAGGGTCATATGGCTACACCTTC.

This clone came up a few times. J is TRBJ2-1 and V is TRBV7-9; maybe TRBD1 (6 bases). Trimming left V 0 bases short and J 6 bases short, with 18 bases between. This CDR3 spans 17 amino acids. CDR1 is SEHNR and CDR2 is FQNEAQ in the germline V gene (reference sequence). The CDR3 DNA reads TGTGCCAGCAGCTTAGCATCGGCCCAGGGGAAGGGCAATGAGCAGTTCTTC. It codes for CASSLASAQGKGNEQFF.

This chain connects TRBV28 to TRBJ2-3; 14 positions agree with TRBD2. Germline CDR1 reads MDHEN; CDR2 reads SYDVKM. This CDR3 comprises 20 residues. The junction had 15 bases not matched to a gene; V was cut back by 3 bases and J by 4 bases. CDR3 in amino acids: CASSLEEYWTSGRLADTQYF. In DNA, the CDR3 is TGTGCCAGCAGTTTGGAAGAATACTGGACTAGCGGGAGGCTGGCAGATACGCAGTATTTT.

CDR3 sequence: CASSRGLAGGPGYEQYF. CDR3 nucleotides: TGTGCCAGCAGCCGGGGACTAGCGGGAGGGCCTGGTTACGAGCAGTACTTC. The rearrangement links TRBV5-6 to TRBJ2-7; TRBD2 agrees at 16 bases. The CDR3 is 17 amino acids. Trimming took 4 bases from V and 4 from J; bases not matched to a gene: 8. Germline CDR1 SGHDT, CDR2 YYEEEE.

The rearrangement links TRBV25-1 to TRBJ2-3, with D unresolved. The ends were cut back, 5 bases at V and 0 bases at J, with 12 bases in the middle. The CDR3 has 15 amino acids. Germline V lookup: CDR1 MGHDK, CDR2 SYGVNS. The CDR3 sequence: CASSLSGFSTDTQYF. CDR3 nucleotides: TGTGCCAGCAGTCTCTCCGGGTTTAGCACAGATACGCAGTATTTT.

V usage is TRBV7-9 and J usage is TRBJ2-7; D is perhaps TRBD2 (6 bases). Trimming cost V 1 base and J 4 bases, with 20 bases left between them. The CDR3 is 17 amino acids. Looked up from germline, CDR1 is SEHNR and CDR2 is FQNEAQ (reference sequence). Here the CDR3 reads CASSLGQVATGVYEQYF. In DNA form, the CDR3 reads TGTGCCAGCAGCTTAGGCCAGGTGGCTACGGGGGTTTACGAGCAGTACTTC.

The CDR3 loop reads CASSPPGGSWSYEQYF. Written as DNA, the CDR3 is TGTGCCAGCAGCCCACCGGGGGGTAGCTGGTCCTACGAGCAGTACTTC. The V gene is TRBV5-6, the J gene TRBJ2-7; 7 bases line up with TRBD2. CDR1 and CDR2 from the germline V gene are SGHDT and YYEEEE. The J segment lost 1 base and the V segment lost 4 bases, leaving 11 bases of the junction unmatched. The CDR3 consists of 16 residues.